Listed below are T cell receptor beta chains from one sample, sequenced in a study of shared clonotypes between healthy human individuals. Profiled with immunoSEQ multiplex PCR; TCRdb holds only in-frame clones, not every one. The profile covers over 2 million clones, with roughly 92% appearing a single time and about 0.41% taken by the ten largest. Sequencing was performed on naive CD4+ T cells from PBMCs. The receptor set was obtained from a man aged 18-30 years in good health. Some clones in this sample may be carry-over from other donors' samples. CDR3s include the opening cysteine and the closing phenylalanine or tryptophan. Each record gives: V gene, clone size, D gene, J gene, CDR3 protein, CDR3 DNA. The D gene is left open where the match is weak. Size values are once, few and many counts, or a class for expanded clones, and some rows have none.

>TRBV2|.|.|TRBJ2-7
CASSDGIRAEQYF
TGTGCCAGCAGTGACGGTATAAGGGCAGAGCAGTACTTC
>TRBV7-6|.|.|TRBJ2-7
CASSSVPGEQYF
TGTGCCAGCAGCTCCGTACCGGGCGAGCAGTACTTC
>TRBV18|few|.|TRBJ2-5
CASSPKETQYF
TGTGCCAGCTCACCTAAAGAGACCCAGTACTTC
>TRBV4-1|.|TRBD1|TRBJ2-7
CASSRGTANSYEQYF
TGCGCCAGCAGCCGTGGGACAGCAAACTCCTACGAGCAGTACTTC
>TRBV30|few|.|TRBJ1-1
CASWRGASDLNTEAFF
TGTGCCTCCTGGAGGGGGGCCTCCGATTTGAACACTGAAGCTTTCTTT
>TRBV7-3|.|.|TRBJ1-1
CASSFDRTNTEAFF
TGTGCCAGCAGCTTTGACAGGACGAACACTGAAGCTTTCTTT
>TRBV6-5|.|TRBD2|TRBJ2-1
CAAASGSSYNEQFF
TGTGCCGCGGCTAGCGGATCCTCCTACAATGAGCAGTTCTTC
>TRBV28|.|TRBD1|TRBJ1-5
CASSSPGQGFDQPQHF
TGTGCCAGCAGCTCGCCGGGACAGGGGTTCGATCAGCCCCAGCATTTT
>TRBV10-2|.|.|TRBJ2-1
CATKKIKDTNEQFF
TGCGCCACCAAAAAGATTAAAGACACCAATGAGCAGTTCTTC
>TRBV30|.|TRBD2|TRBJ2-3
CAWAAGLAAGDTQYF
TGTGCCTGGGCCGCGGGACTAGCGGCGGGGGATACGCAGTATTTT
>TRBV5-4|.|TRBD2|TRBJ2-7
CASSPRGGVYEQYF
TGTGCCAGCAGCCCCCGTGGGGGGGTCTACGAGCAGTACTTC
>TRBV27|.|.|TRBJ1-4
CASSLSAQGRPNEKLFF
TGTGCCAGCAGTTTATCCGCCCAGGGGCGACCTAATGAAAAACTGTTTTTT
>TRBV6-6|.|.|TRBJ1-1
CASSYAVGRRTEAFF
TGTGCCAGCAGTTACGCGGTGGGGCGGAGGACTGAAGCTTTCTTT
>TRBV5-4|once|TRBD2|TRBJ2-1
CASSWGLAGGSYNEQFF
TGTGCCAGCAGCTGGGGGCTAGCGGGAGGGTCCTACAATGAGCAGTTCTTC
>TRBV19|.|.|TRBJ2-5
CASSQRGWGLETQYF
TGTGCCAGTAGTCAGAGGGGGTGGGGTCTGGAGACCCAGTACTTC
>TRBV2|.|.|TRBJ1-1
CASTPEGGSNTEAFF
TGTGCCAGCACCCCCGAAGGGGGGTCGAACACTGAAGCTTTCTTT
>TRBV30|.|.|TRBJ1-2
CATGHGLGYTF
TGTGCCACAGGGCACGGGCTTGGCTACACCTTC
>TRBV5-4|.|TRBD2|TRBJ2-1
CASSPDSGSSNNEQFF
TGTGCCAGCAGCCCCGATAGCGGGAGTTCGAACAATGAGCAGTTCTTC
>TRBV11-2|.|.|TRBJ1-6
CASSFTPGDSPLHF
TGTGCCAGCAGTTTTACCCCTGGGGATTCACCCCTCCACTTT
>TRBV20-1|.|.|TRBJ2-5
CSAHRGAQYF
TGCAGTGCCCACCGGGGAGCCCAGTACTTC
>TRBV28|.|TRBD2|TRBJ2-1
CASSGGDWTEQFF
TGTGCCAGCAGTGGGGGGGACTGGACTGAGCAGTTCTTC
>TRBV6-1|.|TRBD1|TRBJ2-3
CASSEVRGTDGTDTQYF
TGTGCCAGCAGTGAAGTGAGGGGGACAGACGGAACAGATACGCAGTATTTT
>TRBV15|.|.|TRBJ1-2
CATSRSGLGDYGYTF
TGTGCCACCAGCAGATCCGGGCTGGGGGACTATGGCTACACCTTC
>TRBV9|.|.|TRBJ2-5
CASSPGPTSQETQYF
TGTGCCAGCAGCCCAGGCCCAACCTCACAAGAGACCCAGTACTTC
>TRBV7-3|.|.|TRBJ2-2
CASSYVREGELFF
TGTGCCAGCAGCTACGTCCGGGAGGGGGAGCTGTTTTTT
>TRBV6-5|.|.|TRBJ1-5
CASTSLMGYQHF
TGTGCCAGCACTTCTTTAATGGGATACCAGCATTTT
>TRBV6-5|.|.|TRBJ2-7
CASSYGGGGFYEQYF
TGTGCCAGCAGTTACGGGGGCGGGGGCTTCTACGAGCAGTACTTC
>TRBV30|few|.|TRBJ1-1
CAWSGQPNTEAFF
TGTGCCTGGAGCGGACAGCCGAACACTGAAGCTTTCTTT
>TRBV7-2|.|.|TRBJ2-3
CASSPHGTDTQYF
TGTGCCAGCAGCCCCCACGGTACAGATACGCAGTATTTT
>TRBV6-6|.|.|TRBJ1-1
CASSYIAGVNTEAFF
TGTGCCAGCAGTTACATAGCAGGAGTGAACACTGAAGCTTTCTTT
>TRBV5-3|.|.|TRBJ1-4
CARSSLRQSNEKLFF
TGTGCCAGAAGCTCACTTAGACAGTCTAATGAAAAACTGTTTTTT
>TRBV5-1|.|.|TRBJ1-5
CASSADPDGQPQHF
TGCGCCAGCAGCGCGGACCCGGATGGGCAGCCCCAGCATTTT
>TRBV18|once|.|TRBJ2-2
CASSPPAGGGELFF
TGTGCCAGCTCACCACCGGCGGGCGGCGGGGAGCTGTTTTTT
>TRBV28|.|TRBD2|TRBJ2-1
CATTRGWDEQFF
TGTGCCACCACGCGGGGGTGGGATGAGCAGTTCTTC
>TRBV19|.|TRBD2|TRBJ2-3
CASSIRGLAVLTDTQYF
TGTGCCAGTAGTATACGGGGACTAGCGGTTCTCACAGATACGCAGTATTTT
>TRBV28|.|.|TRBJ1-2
CAGWRTDYGYTF
TGTGCCGGGTGGAGGACAGACTATGGCTACACCTTC
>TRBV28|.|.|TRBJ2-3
CASRTGGTDTQYF
TGTGCCAGCAGGACTGGCGGCACAGATACGCAGTATTTT
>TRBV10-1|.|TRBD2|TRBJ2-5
CARGGDQYF
TGCGCCAGGGGGGGGGACCAGTACTTC
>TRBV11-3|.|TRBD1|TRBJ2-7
CASSPGTGADEQYF
TGTGCCAGCAGCCCCGGGACAGGGGCCGACGAGCAGTACTTC
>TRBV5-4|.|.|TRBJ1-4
CASSLGQREKLFF
TGTGCCAGCAGTTTAGGACAGCGGGAAAAACTGTTTTTT
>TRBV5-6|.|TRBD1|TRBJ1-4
CASSFWSRGPNEKLFF
TGTGCCAGCAGCTTTTGGAGCAGGGGGCCCAATGAAAAACTGTTTTTT
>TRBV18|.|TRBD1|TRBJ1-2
CASSPGQGADYGYTF
TGTGCCAGCTCACCAGGACAGGGGGCGGACTATGGCTACACCTTC
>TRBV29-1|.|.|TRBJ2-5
CSVVSYEETQYF
TGCAGCGTTGTCTCCTACGAGGAGACCCAGTACTTC
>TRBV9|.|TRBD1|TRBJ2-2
CASSVVDRGISGTPRELFF
TGTGCCAGCAGCGTAGTGGACAGGGGTATAAGCGGGACCCCCAGGGAGCTGTTTTTT
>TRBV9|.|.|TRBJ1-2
CASSRQGDYGYTF
TGTGCCAGTTCTCGGCAGGGCGACTATGGCTACACCTTC
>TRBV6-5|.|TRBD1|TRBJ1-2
CASSYEGQPHVGGYTF
TGTGCCAGCAGTTACGAGGGACAGCCACATGTAGGGGGCTACACCTTC
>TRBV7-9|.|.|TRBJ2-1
CASSQYGGSLPGNEQFF
TGTGCCAGCAGCCAATATGGGGGGTCCCTTCCGGGCAATGAGCAGTTCTTC
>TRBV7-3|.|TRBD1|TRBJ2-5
CASRSGTEETQYF
TGTGCCAGCAGGTCCGGGACAGAGGAGACCCAGTACTTC
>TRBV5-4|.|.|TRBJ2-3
CASALSPTVTITDTQYF
TGTGCCAGCGCCCTTTCCCCGACAGTCACAATCACAGATACGCAGTATTTT
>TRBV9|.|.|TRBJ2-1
CASTLTGGSYNEQFF
TGTGCCAGCACCTTAACGGGCGGCTCCTACAATGAGCAGTTCTTC
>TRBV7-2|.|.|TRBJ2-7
CASSLRIARDEQYF
TGTGCCAGCAGCTTAAGAATAGCCCGTGACGAGCAGTACTTC
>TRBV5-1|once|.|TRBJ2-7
CASSLALGGYEQYF
TGCGCCAGCAGCTTGGCCCTGGGGGGATATGAGCAGTACTTC
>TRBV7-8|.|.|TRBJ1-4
CASSEKGMGLRDEKLFF
TGTGCCAGCAGCGAGAAGGGTATGGGTTTACGTGATGAAAAACTGTTTTTT
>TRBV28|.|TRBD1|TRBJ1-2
CASCSGQANYGYTF
TGTGCCAGCTGCTCAGGACAGGCTAACTATGGCTACACCTTC
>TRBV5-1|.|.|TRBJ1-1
CASSPGDPVKQNTEAFF
TGCGCCAGCAGCCCTGGGGATCCAGTAAAACAAAACACTGAAGCTTTCTTT
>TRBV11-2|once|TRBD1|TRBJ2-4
CASSSDRGQAAKNIQYF
TGTGCCAGCAGCTCGGACAGGGGGCAAGCGGCCAAAAACATTCAGTACTTC
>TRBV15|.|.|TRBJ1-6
CATSRLGSYNSPLHF
TGTGCCACCAGCAGACTGGGCTCCTATAATTCACCCCTCCACTTT
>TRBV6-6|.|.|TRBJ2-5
CASSYRSGGLQETQYF
TGTGCCAGCAGTTACCGATCAGGGGGACTCCAAGAGACCCAGTACTTC
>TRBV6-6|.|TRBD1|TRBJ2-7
CASRGTGGSYEQYF
TGTGCCAGCAGGGGGACAGGGGGCTCCTACGAGCAGTACTTC
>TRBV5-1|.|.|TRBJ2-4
CASSLGGSGGNIQYF
TGCGCCAGCAGCTTGGGGGGGTCCGGTGGGAACATTCAGTACTTC